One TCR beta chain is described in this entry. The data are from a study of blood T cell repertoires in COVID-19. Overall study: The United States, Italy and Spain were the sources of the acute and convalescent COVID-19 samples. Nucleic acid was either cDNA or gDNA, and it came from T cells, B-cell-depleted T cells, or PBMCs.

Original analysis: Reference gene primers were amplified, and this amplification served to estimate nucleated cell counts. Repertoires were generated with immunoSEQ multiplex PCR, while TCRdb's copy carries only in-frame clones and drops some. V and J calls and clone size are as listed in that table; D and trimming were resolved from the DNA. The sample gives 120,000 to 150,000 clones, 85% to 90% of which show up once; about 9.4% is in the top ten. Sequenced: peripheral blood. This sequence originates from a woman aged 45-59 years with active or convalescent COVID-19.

CDR3 coding DNA: TGTGCCAGCAGCTTAGCCGTCAAGACTAGCGCCGAGCAGTACTTC. It codes for CASSLAVKTSAEQYF. This chain links TRBV7-2 with TRBJ2-7, with 8 nucleotides matching TRBD2. J was trimmed by 6 bases and V by 0 bases; bases with no gene match: 7. CDR1 and CDR2 (germline): SGHTA, FQGNSA. The CDR3 runs to 15 residues.